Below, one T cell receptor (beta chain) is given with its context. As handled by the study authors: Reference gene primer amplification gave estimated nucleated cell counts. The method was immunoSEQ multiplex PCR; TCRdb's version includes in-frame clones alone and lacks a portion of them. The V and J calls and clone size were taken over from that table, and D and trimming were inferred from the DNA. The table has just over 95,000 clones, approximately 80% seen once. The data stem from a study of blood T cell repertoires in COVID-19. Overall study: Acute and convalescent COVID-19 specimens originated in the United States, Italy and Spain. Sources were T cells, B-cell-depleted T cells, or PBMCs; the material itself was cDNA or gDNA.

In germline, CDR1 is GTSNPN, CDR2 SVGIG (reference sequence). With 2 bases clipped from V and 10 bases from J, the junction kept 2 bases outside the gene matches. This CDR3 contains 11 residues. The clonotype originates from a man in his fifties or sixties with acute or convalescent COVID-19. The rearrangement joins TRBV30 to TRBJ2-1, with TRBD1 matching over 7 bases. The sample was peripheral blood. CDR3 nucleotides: TGTGCCTGGAGTCCAGGGGGAGAGCAGTTCTTC. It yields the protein CAWSPGGEQFF.